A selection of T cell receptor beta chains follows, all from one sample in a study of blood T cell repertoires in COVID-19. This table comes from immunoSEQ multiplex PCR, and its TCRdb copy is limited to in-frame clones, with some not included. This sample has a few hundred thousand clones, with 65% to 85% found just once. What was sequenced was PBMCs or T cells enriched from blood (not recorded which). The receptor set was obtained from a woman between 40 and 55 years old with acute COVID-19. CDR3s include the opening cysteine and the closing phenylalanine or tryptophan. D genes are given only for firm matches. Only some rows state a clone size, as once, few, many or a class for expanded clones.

CDR3 DNA: TGTGCCAGCAGCGTAGACAGGGTCGGCCAGCCCCAGCATTTT
CDR3 protein: CASSVDRVGQPQHF
D gene: -
V gene: TRBV9
clone size: -
J gene: TRBJ1-5

CDR3 DNA: TGCGCCAGCAGCTTGGGACCCGGTGTAGCGGGATCCTACGAGCAGTACTTC
CDR3 protein: CASSLGPGVAGSYEQYF
D gene: TRBD2
V gene: TRBV5-1
clone size: -
J gene: TRBJ2-7

CDR3 DNA: TGTGCCAGCAGCCAGGGGCCGACGGGTGAGCAGTTCTTC
CDR3 protein: CASSQGPTGEQFF
D gene: -
V gene: TRBV3-1/TRBV3-2
clone size: -
J gene: TRBJ2-1

CDR3 DNA: TGTGCCAGCAGCCAGAGCCTCGTCGGCAATGAGCAGTTCTTC
CDR3 protein: CASSQSLVGNEQFF
D gene: -
V gene: TRBV3-1/TRBV3-2
clone size: -
J gene: TRBJ2-1

CDR3 DNA: TGTGCCAGCAGTTTATCCCGCACAGGTTTAGGTGGCTACACCTTC
CDR3 protein: CASSLSRTGLGGYTF
D gene: -
V gene: TRBV27
clone size: once
J gene: TRBJ1-2

CDR3 DNA: TGTGCCAGCAGTTTCCTGGACAGTAATGATCATTCACCCCTCCACTTT
CDR3 protein: CASSFLDSNDHSPLHF
D gene: -
V gene: TRBV27
clone size: -
J gene: TRBJ1-6

CDR3 DNA: TGTGCCAGCAGCTTAGGGGGCTCTTACAATGAGCAGTTCTTC
CDR3 protein: CASSLGGSYNEQFF
D gene: -
V gene: TRBV7-3
clone size: once
J gene: TRBJ2-1

CDR3 DNA: TGCGCCAGCAGCTTGGCCATCGGGGAGACCCAGTACTTC
CDR3 protein: CASSLAIGETQYF
D gene: -
V gene: TRBV5-1
clone size: -
J gene: TRBJ2-5

CDR3 DNA: TGTGCCAGCAGCTCACTGAAGGGACTAGCGGTACCCTACGAGCAGTACTTC
CDR3 protein: CASSSLKGLAVPYEQYF
D gene: TRBD2
V gene: TRBV7-2
clone size: once
J gene: TRBJ2-7

CDR3 DNA: TGCGCCAGCAGCCTTAGGACTGAAAATGAAAAACTGTTTTTT
CDR3 protein: CASSLRTENEKLFF
D gene: -
V gene: TRBV4-3
clone size: -
J gene: TRBJ1-4

CDR3 DNA: TGTGCCAGCAGCTTACCGGCGGGCCCGAACACTGAAGCTTTCTTT
CDR3 protein: CASSLPAGPNTEAFF
D gene: -
V gene: TRBV7-2
clone size: -
J gene: TRBJ1-1

CDR3 DNA: TGTGCCAGCAGCTTGGACAGGTCCTCCTACGAGCAGTACTTC
CDR3 protein: CASSLDRSSYEQYF
D gene: -
V gene: TRBV5-4
clone size: few
J gene: TRBJ2-7

CDR3 DNA: TGTGCCAGCAGCGTAGGAGGCCAGGACGGGATGGAGCCCCAGCATTTT
CDR3 protein: CASSVGGQDGMEPQHF
D gene: -
V gene: TRBV9
clone size: -
J gene: TRBJ1-5

CDR3 DNA: TGTGCCAGCAGCTTGGGGCAGGGACTTACCTACGAGCAGTACTTC
CDR3 protein: CASSLGQGLTYEQYF
D gene: -
V gene: TRBV5-6
clone size: -
J gene: TRBJ2-7

CDR3 DNA: TGTGCCAGCAGCTTTCTGTCAGGCGATAGCAATCAGCCCCAGCATTTT
CDR3 protein: CASSFLSGDSNQPQHF
D gene: -
V gene: TRBV5-5
clone size: -
J gene: TRBJ1-5

CDR3 DNA: TGTGCCTGGAGTGTATCCAGAATGAACACTGAAGCTTTCTTT
CDR3 protein: CAWSVSRMNTEAFF
D gene: -
V gene: TRBV30
clone size: -
J gene: TRBJ1-1

CDR3 DNA: TGTGCCAGTAACGGACAGGGGCGGTCGGGCAATCAGCCCCAGCATTTT
CDR3 protein: CASNGQGRSGNQPQHF
D gene: TRBD1
V gene: TRBV19
clone size: -
J gene: TRBJ1-5

CDR3 DNA: TGTGCCAGCAGTACTTACAGGGGATGGAATCAGCCCCAGCATTTT
CDR3 protein: CASSTYRGWNQPQHF
D gene: TRBD1
V gene: TRBV27
clone size: -
J gene: TRBJ1-5

CDR3 DNA: TGTGCCAGCAGCCCTTCGCCAGACAGAGAGCAGTTCTTC
CDR3 protein: CASSPSPDREQFF
D gene: -
V gene: TRBV5-6
clone size: -
J gene: TRBJ2-1

CDR3 DNA: TGTGCCAGCAGTTCCATATCCAGCGGGAGGGGTAATGAGCAGTTCTTC
CDR3 protein: CASSSISSGRGNEQFF
D gene: TRBD2
V gene: TRBV27
clone size: -
J gene: TRBJ2-1

CDR3 DNA: TGCAGCGGAATTCTTACAGGGAACGGCGATGGCTACACCTTC
CDR3 protein: CSGILTGNGDGYTF
D gene: -
V gene: TRBV29-1
clone size: many
J gene: TRBJ1-2

CDR3 DNA: TGTGCCAGCAGTCTCACTAGCGGCTCCTACAATGAGCAGTTCTTC
CDR3 protein: CASSLTSGSYNEQFF
D gene: TRBD2
V gene: TRBV3-1/TRBV3-2
clone size: -
J gene: TRBJ2-1

CDR3 DNA: TGTGCCAGCAGCCAAGATCCCAGGGGGAGGTTCTTC
CDR3 protein: CASSQDPRGRFF
D gene: TRBD1
V gene: TRBV3-1/TRBV3-2
clone size: -
J gene: TRBJ2-1

CDR3 DNA: TGTGCCAGCAGCTCGGAGACCCAGTACTTC
CDR3 protein: CASSSETQYF
D gene: -
V gene: TRBV7-9
clone size: -
J gene: TRBJ2-5

CDR3 DNA: TGTGCCAGTAGTATATCCCGGGACAGCTACGAGCAGTACTTC
CDR3 protein: CASSISRDSYEQYF
D gene: TRBD1
V gene: TRBV19
clone size: -
J gene: TRBJ2-7

CDR3 DNA: TGTGCCAGCAGTTTGGGGTGGGCGGACTCCACTGAAGCTTTCTTT
CDR3 protein: CASSLGWADSTEAFF
D gene: -
V gene: TRBV6-5
clone size: few
J gene: TRBJ1-1

CDR3 DNA: TGTGCCAGCAGAGTTCTTGAGGGTAGGGCCTACAATGAGCAGTTCTTC
CDR3 protein: CASRVLEGRAYNEQFF
D gene: -
V gene: TRBV28
clone size: -
J gene: TRBJ2-1

CDR3 DNA: TGTGCCACCAGTGATGCAGGGGGCGCTAGCACAGATACGCAGTATTTT
CDR3 protein: CATSDAGGASTDTQYF
D gene: TRBD1
V gene: TRBV24-1
clone size: -
J gene: TRBJ2-3

CDR3 DNA: TGTGCCAGCAGCCCGGAACGGGTGCTGAGTTACGAGCAGTACTTC
CDR3 protein: CASSPERVLSYEQYF
D gene: -
V gene: TRBV11-1
clone size: -
J gene: TRBJ2-7

CDR3 DNA: TGTGCCAGCAGTTTACCGGGTACACCCTACGAGCAGTACTTC
CDR3 protein: CASSLPGTPYEQYF
D gene: -
V gene: TRBV28
clone size: -
J gene: TRBJ2-7

CDR3 DNA: TGTGCCTGGATAGGACAGGGGATAGTCTATGGCTACACCTTC
CDR3 protein: CAWIGQGIVYGYTF
D gene: TRBD1
V gene: TRBV30
clone size: -
J gene: TRBJ1-2

CDR3 DNA: TGTGCCAGCACGACTATACAGGGCAATGAGCAGTTCTTC
CDR3 protein: CASTTIQGNEQFF
D gene: -
V gene: TRBV6-5
clone size: -
J gene: TRBJ2-1

CDR3 DNA: TGTGCCAGCAGTGATGCGGAGGGGGCGCGGGGTAATGAAAAACTGTTTTTT
CDR3 protein: CASSDAEGARGNEKLFF
D gene: TRBD1
V gene: TRBV2
clone size: -
J gene: TRBJ1-4

CDR3 DNA: TGCGCCAGCAGTCACGCACACAGGAGGACAGGGGAATATTTTAATGAAAAACTGTTTTTT
CDR3 protein: CASSHAHRRTGEYFNEKLFF
D gene: TRBD1
V gene: TRBV23-1
clone size: -
J gene: TRBJ1-4

CDR3 DNA: TGTGCCAGCAGCGGAGGGGTCGGGGGAGTCCAAAACATTCAGTACTTC
CDR3 protein: CASSGGVGGVQNIQYF
D gene: -
V gene: TRBV7-2
clone size: -
J gene: TRBJ2-4

CDR3 DNA: TGCGCCAGCAGCTTGAAACAGAACGGAAACACCATATATTTT
CDR3 protein: CASSLKQNGNTIYF
D gene: -
V gene: TRBV5-1
clone size: -
J gene: TRBJ1-3

CDR3 DNA: TGTGCCAGACTGGGACTAGCGGGGGTCTGCTCCTACAATGAGCAGTTCTTC
CDR3 protein: CARLGLAGVCSYNEQFF
D gene: TRBD2
V gene: TRBV7-3
clone size: -
J gene: TRBJ2-1

CDR3 DNA: TGTGCCAGCAGCCCCGGGTCAGTCCCGGCGAACACCATATATTTT
CDR3 protein: CASSPGSVPANTIYF
D gene: -
V gene: TRBV14
clone size: -
J gene: TRBJ1-3

CDR3 DNA: TGTGCCAGCAGCACTAACTATGGCTACACCTTC
CDR3 protein: CASSTNYGYTF
D gene: -
V gene: TRBV12-3/TRBV12-4
clone size: -
J gene: TRBJ1-2

CDR3 DNA: TGTGCCAGCAGTTTGGGACAGTATGCCCAGTACTTC
CDR3 protein: CASSLGQYAQYF
D gene: TRBD1
V gene: TRBV28
clone size: -
J gene: TRBJ2-5

CDR3 DNA: TGTGCCAAACACACCACCACTGAAGCTTTCTTT
CDR3 protein: CAKHTTTEAFF
D gene: -
V gene: TRBV28
clone size: -
J gene: TRBJ1-1

CDR3 DNA: TGTGCCAGCAGTTCCTCCCGGGGATTCGCCTACGAGCAGTACTTC
CDR3 protein: CASSSSRGFAYEQYF
D gene: -
V gene: TRBV6-5
clone size: -
J gene: TRBJ2-7

CDR3 DNA: TGCGCCAGCAGCCCAAGTAGGGACAGAAGAAATGAAAAACTGTTTTTT
CDR3 protein: CASSPSRDRRNEKLFF
D gene: TRBD1
V gene: TRBV5-1
clone size: -
J gene: TRBJ1-4

CDR3 DNA: TGTGCCAGCAGCTTAGGGACAGGGTTTTGGCAGCCCCAGCATTTT
CDR3 protein: CASSLGTGFWQPQHF
D gene: TRBD1
V gene: TRBV11-2
clone size: -
J gene: TRBJ1-5

CDR3 DNA: TGTGCCAGCCGGGGGATCTGGGCACCCCTCCACTTT
CDR3 protein: CASRGIWAPLHF
D gene: -
V gene: TRBV12-3/TRBV12-4
clone size: -
J gene: TRBJ1-6

CDR3 DNA: TGTGCCAGTATCCCGAAGCTTGAGAACAGGAACACCGGGGAGCTGTTTTTT
CDR3 protein: CASIPKLENRNTGELFF
D gene: -
V gene: TRBV19
clone size: few
J gene: TRBJ2-2

CDR3 DNA: TGCAGCGTTGCTGGGACTAGTATCCCGCAGTACTTC
CDR3 protein: CSVAGTSIPQYF
D gene: TRBD2
V gene: TRBV29-1
clone size: -
J gene: TRBJ2-7

CDR3 DNA: TGTGCCAGCAGGATGACGGACAGGGGGGGTGGCGAGCAGTACTTC
CDR3 protein: CASRMTDRGGGEQYF
D gene: TRBD1
V gene: TRBV28
clone size: -
J gene: TRBJ2-7

CDR3 DNA: TGTGCCAGCTCACAGGGAGGGTACGAGCAGTACTTC
CDR3 protein: CASSQGGYEQYF
D gene: -
V gene: TRBV12-3/TRBV12-4
clone size: few
J gene: TRBJ2-7

CDR3 DNA: TGTGCCAGCAGTCGGGCCCCTAGCGGGGCCCAAGAGACCCAGTACTTC
CDR3 protein: CASSRAPSGAQETQYF
D gene: TRBD2
V gene: TRBV5-4
clone size: -
J gene: TRBJ2-5

CDR3 DNA: TGCAGTGCGCCGGGTAATGAGCAGTTCTTC
CDR3 protein: CSAPGNEQFF
D gene: -
V gene: TRBV20-1
clone size: -
J gene: TRBJ2-1

CDR3 DNA: TGTGCCAGCAGCCTAAGGGACAGTTACTCCTACAATGAGCAGTTCTTC
CDR3 protein: CASSLRDSYSYNEQFF
D gene: TRBD1
V gene: TRBV7-2
clone size: -
J gene: TRBJ2-1

CDR3 DNA: TGTGCCAGCAGTCAAACAGGGTCTTTTTCGTACGAGCAGTACTTC
CDR3 protein: CASSQTGSFSYEQYF
D gene: -
V gene: TRBV6-5
clone size: -
J gene: TRBJ2-7

CDR3 DNA: TGCAGCGCCCGGACACAGACCTACGAGCAGTACTTC
CDR3 protein: CSARTQTYEQYF
D gene: -
V gene: TRBV29-1
clone size: -
J gene: TRBJ2-7

CDR3 DNA: TGTGCCAGCAGCTTGAAGCGGGGCTTAAATGAAAAACTGTTTTTT
CDR3 protein: CASSLKRGLNEKLFF
D gene: -
V gene: TRBV7-9
clone size: -
J gene: TRBJ1-4

CDR3 DNA: TGTGCCAGCACCCTGACAGGGGACGAGCAGTACTTC
CDR3 protein: CASTLTGDEQYF
D gene: TRBD1
V gene: TRBV6-5
clone size: -
J gene: TRBJ2-7

CDR3 DNA: TGTGCCAGCAAAATTCCGATGGGACAGGGAAATCAGCCCCAGCATTTT
CDR3 protein: CASKIPMGQGNQPQHF
D gene: TRBD1
V gene: TRBV28
clone size: few
J gene: TRBJ1-5

CDR3 DNA: TGTGCCAGTAGTATGTGGCGGGGGGGCGACACAGATACGCAGTATTTT
CDR3 protein: CASSMWRGGDTDTQYF
D gene: TRBD2
V gene: TRBV19
clone size: -
J gene: TRBJ2-3

CDR3 DNA: TGTGCCAGCAGTGAAGTGCGGTTCACCGGGGAGCTGTTTTTT
CDR3 protein: CASSEVRFTGELFF
D gene: -
V gene: TRBV2
clone size: once
J gene: TRBJ2-2

CDR3 DNA: TGTGCCAGCAGGGAGGGGACTAGTTATGAGTTCTTC
CDR3 protein: CASREGTSYEFF
D gene: TRBD2
V gene: TRBV6-5
clone size: -
J gene: TRBJ2-1